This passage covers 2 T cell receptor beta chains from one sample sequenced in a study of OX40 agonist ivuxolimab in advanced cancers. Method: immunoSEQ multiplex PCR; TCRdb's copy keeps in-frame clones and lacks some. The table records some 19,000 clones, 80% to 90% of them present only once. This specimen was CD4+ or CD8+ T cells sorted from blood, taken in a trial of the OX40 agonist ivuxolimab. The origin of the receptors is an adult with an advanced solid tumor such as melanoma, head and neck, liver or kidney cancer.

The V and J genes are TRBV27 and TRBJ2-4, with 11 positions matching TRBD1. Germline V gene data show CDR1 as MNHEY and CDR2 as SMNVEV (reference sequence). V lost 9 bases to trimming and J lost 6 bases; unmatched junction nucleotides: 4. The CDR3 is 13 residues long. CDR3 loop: CASRTGGVNIQYF. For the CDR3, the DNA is TGTGCCAGTAGGACAGGGGGCGTAAACATTCAGTACTTC.

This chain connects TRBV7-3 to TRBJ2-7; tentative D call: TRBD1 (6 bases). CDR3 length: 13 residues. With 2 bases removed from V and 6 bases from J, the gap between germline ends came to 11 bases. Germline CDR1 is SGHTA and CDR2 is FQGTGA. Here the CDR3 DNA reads TGTGCCAGCAGCTTAGCGGCAGGGGCCGAGCAGTACTTC. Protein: CASSLAAGAEQYF.